This T cell receptor beta chain was documented in a study of cytomegalovirus exposure and HLA in healthy donors. With regard to this clone: Its specificity is not known.

Broader study findings: The authors later found most CMV-associated TCR beta chains appeared HLA-restricted.

Germline-derived CDR1 and CDR2 are WNHNN and SYGVQD (reference sequence). Trimming shortened V by 2 bases and J by 4 bases, and 8 bases separated the two germline ends. The CDR3 spans 13 residues. The PCR contained 60 Vbeta and 13 Jbeta primers. TCRdb's table, derived via immunoSEQ multiplex PCR, lists solely in-frame clones and lacks some. The sample shows fewer than 200,000 clones, about 64% of them seen only once. The sequenced sample consisted of PBMCs. This TCR was recovered from a man aged 45-65 years in good health and CMV-seronegative. The chain is built from TRBV10-1 and TRBJ1-2; D is undetermined. The CDR3 is CASSEEASYGYTF. In DNA, the CDR3 is TGCGCCAGCAGTGAGGAGGCATCCTATGGCTACACCTTC.